This T cell receptor (beta chain) was captured by sequencing in a study of T cells in Graves' hyperthyroidism and ophthalmopathy. The CDR3 contains 11 residues. Germline V lookup: CDR1 SGHRS, CDR2 YFSETQ. With 0 bases removed from V and 7 bases from J, the gap between germline ends came to 4 bases. In its sample, this clonotype was seen a few times. The target antigen is unknown. Researchers took RNA transcripts and amplified the TCR beta CDR3 regions from them. Initially, a first-round RT-PCR of the TCR CDR3 employed the HTBI primer set. MiXCR, run by TCRdb on the multiplex PCR reads, gives a single entry per CDR3 protein. The sample includes 600,000 to 700,000 distinct CDR3 sequences, just under 45% of them seen just once. The study's findings and limits: In the blood, most expanded thyroid clonotypes above 0.001 appeared as well. Ophthalmopathy was told apart from stable hyperthyroidism by a 13 V-J model.

The chain is built from TRBV5-1 and TRBJ2-5, with unresolved D. The receptor comes from an adult man with Graves' disease, either hyperthyroidism or ophthalmopathy (not recorded which). The source material was peripheral blood or thyroid tissue (not recorded which). CDR3 sequence (DNA): TGCGCCAGCAGCTTGGAGGTGACCCAGTACTTC. Protein sequence: CASSLEVTQYF.